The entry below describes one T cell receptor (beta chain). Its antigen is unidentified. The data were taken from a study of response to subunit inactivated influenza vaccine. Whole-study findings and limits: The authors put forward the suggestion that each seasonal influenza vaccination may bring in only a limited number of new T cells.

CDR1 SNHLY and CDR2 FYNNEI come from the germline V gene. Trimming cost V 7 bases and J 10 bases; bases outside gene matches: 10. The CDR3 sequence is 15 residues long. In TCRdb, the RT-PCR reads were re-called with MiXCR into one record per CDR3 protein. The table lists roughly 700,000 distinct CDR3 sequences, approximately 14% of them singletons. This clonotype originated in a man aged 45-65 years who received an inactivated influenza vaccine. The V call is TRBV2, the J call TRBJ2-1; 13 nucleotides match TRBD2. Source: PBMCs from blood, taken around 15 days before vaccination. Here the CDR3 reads CASNPLGTSGVEQFF. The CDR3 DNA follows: TGTGCCAGCAACCCCCTCGGGACTAGCGGGGTAGAGCAGTTCTTC.